The 5 T cell receptor beta chains below come from one sample, sequenced in a study of CD8+CD57+ T cells in acquired aplastic anemia. All sequencing subjects had displayed CD8+CD57+ cell expansion on flow cytometry. It was genomic DNA that served as the template for profiling TCR beta VDJ and CDR3. TCRdb analysed the reads with MiXCR anew, one entry per CDR3 protein. Counted here are roughly 170,000 distinct CDR3 sequences, less than 50% occurring once; the ten biggest clones make up about an eighth. Sequencing used sorted CD4+, CD8+, or CD8+CD57+ T cells (not recorded which) from PBMCs. These receptors were collected from a human donor with aplastic anemia.

This rearrangement joins TRBV24-1 to TRBJ1-1; possibly TRBD1 for D (5 bases). CDR1 and CDR2 from the germline V gene are KGHDR and SFDVKD. V lost 5 bases and J 1 base, leaving 7 bases between the germline ends. The CDR3 loop spans 13 amino acids. Here the CDR3 reads CATSVTGNTEAFF. The CDR3 region has the DNA TGTGCCACCAGTGTCACAGGGAACACTGAAGCTTTCTTT.

The rearrangement joins TRBV19 to TRBJ1-4; D may be TRBD1 (6 bases). Germline V gene lookup returns CDR1 LNHDA and CDR2 SQIVND (reference sequence). This CDR3 is 13 amino acids long. V lost 9 bases to trimming and J lost 4 bases, with 12 bases between them. CDR3 in DNA: TGTGCCAGCCAGGACAGACTTAATGAAAAACTGTTTTTT. Its translation is CASQDRLNEKLFF.

About this clonotype: With a much larger clone just one base away, this may be a read error. The chain joins TRBV6-1 to TRBJ2-3; D not resolved. CDR1 is MNHNS, CDR2 SASEGT, per germline. CDR3 length: 14 residues. The CDR3 bases are TGTGCCAGCAGTGTTAGGGCAGACACAGATACGCATTATTTT. Translated: CASSVRADTDTHYF.

Points on this clonotype: An end of the junction differs from the germline gene, which may be a read error. The chain recombines TRBV2 with TRBJ1-1; D call uncertain. In germline, CDR1 is SNHLY, CDR2 FYNNEI. This CDR3 contains 14 residues. The CDR3 spells CASPSGDLSYPRVF. In DNA, the CDR3 is TGTGCCAGCCCCTCCGGAGACTTATCCTACCCTCGCGTTTTT.

The V and J genes are TRBV20-1 and TRBJ1-2; no reliable D call. Trimming shortened V by 6 bases and J by 7 bases, and 12 bases separated the two germline ends. The CDR3 is 11 residues long. Germline assignment: CDR1 DFQATT and CDR2 SNEGSKA (reference sequence). The CDR3 here is CSAGHLIGYTF. The CDR3, as DNA: TGCAGTGCCGGGCATTTGATTGGCTACACCTTC.